Following are 2 T cell receptor beta chains from one sample sequenced in a study of blood T cell repertoires in COVID-19. The table came from immunoSEQ multiplex PCR; TCRdb's copy has only in-frame clones and leaves some out. The table lists 300,000 to 400,000 clones, 88% of them singletons. The material sequenced was peripheral blood. These receptors all come from a woman between 70 and 85 years old with COVID-19, enrolled during active disease.

This clone was seen more than once but under ten times. V usage is TRBV5-4 and J usage is TRBJ2-1; 12 nucleotides agree with TRBD2. The CDR3 is made up of 16 amino acids. Per the germline V gene, CDR1 is SGHNT and CDR2 is YYREEE (reference sequence). The junction had 7 bases not matched to a gene; V was cut back by 3 bases and J by 6 bases. The CDR3 nucleotides are TGTGCCAGCAGCTCGGCGGGACTAGCGGGCTTCAATGAGCAGTTCTTC. As protein: CASSSAGLAGFNEQFF.

The chain couples TRBV9 to TRBJ1-3; no clear D. V was trimmed by 1 base and J by 2 bases, leaving 10 bases between them. Looked up from germline, CDR1 is SGDLS and CDR2 is YYNGEE. The CDR3 covers 15 residues. CDR3 bases: TGTGCCAGCAGCGTATTCAGTGATCCTGGAAACACCATATATTTT. Amino acid sequence: CASSVFSDPGNTIYF.